The 7 T cell receptor beta chains listed next were all sequenced from one sample in a study of graft-versus-host responses after intestinal transplantation. Clones were read by immunoSEQ multiplex PCR, and TCRdb kept only the in-frame ones, dropping some. This sample carries tens of thousands of clones, 80% to 95% of them seen once, and the ten largest clones take more than 4.5%. This sample comprised PBMCs, obtained more than 750 days after a first intestinal transplant, on the day of a second. Receptors were obtained from a human patient who received an intestinal transplant, so some T cells may come from the graft donor.

The gene calls are TRBV5-4 and TRBJ2-7, with D perhaps TRBD1 (6 bases). The V and J ends lost 4 bases and 6 bases respectively, with 14 bases between them. CDR1 and CDR2 from the germline V gene are SGHNT and YYREEE (reference sequence). CDR3 length: 13 amino acids. The CDR3 region has the DNA TGTGCCAGCAGCCCCGCGACAGGACGCGAGCAGTACTTC. It is translated as CASSPATGREQYF.

The V gene is TRBV4-1, the J gene TRBJ2-2, with D uncertain. The CDR3 spans 18 residues. In germline, CDR1 is MGHRA, CDR2 YSYEKL. Trimming left V 4 bases short and J 6 bases short, with 24 bases between. The CDR3, as DNA: TGCGCCAGCAGCCGAGTGCCTTTTTGGCACCAGAGTTCCGGGGAGCTGTTTTTT. Amino acids: CASSRVPFWHQSSGELFF.

The chain combines TRBV11-2 with TRBJ2-7; 8 bases fit TRBD1. CDR3 length equals 15 residues. Germline loops: CDR1 SGHAT, CDR2 FQNNGV. The J segment lost 5 bases and the V segment lost 3 bases, leaving 9 bases of the junction unmatched. CDR3 sequence reads: CASSLAGQGRNEQYF. CDR3 sequence (DNA): TGTGCCAGCAGCTTGGCCGGACAGGGTCGTAACGAGCAGTACTTC. Full variable domain (remainder filled in from reference TRBV11-2 and TRBJ2-7): EAGVAQSPRYKIIEKRQSVAFWCNPISGHATLYWYQQILGQGPKLLIQFQNNGVVDDSQLPKDRFSAERLKGVDSTLKIQPAKLEDSAVYLCASSLAGQGRNEQYFGPGTRLTVT.

Here the CDR3 DNA reads TGTGCCAGCAGTACAGGGGAAGGGGGCACAGATACGCAGTATTTT. This codes for CASSTGEGGTDTQYF. The chain couples TRBV6-5 to TRBJ2-3, with 7 bases aligning to TRBD1. CDR1 and CDR2 (germline): MNHEY, SVGAGI. Trimming cost V 5 bases and J 1 base; bases outside gene matches: 6. CDR3 length: 15 amino acids.

The V call is TRBV5-8, the J call TRBJ2-7, with TRBD1 matching over 7 bases. Per the germline V gene, CDR1 is SGHTS and CDR2 is YDEGEE. There are 15 residues in the CDR3. V trimming: 7 bases; J trimming: 3 bases; junction bases outside the gene matches: 13. The CDR3 loop reads CASGPTRQGLYEQYF. CDR3 DNA: TGTGCCAGCGGCCCCACTCGACAGGGCCTCTACGAGCAGTACTTC.

This rearrangement joins TRBV30 to TRBJ2-7, with 9 bases lining up with TRBD2. Germline CDR1 GTSNPN, CDR2 SVGIG (reference sequence). The V and J ends lost 2 bases and 3 bases, in that order; junction bases with no gene match: 5. The length of the CDR3 is 14 residues. CDR3 in DNA: TGTGCCTGGAGTATAGGACTAGCGAACTACGAGCAGTACTTC. It is translated as CAWSIGLANYEQYF.

This rearrangement joins TRBV30 to TRBJ1-4, with D perhaps TRBD1 (6 bases). Germline loops: CDR1 GTSNPN, CDR2 SVGIG (reference sequence). The CDR3 extends over 12 amino acids. Trimming cost V 0 bases and J 8 bases, with 7 bases left between them. CDR3 bases: TGTGCCTGGAGTGTACAGGGCGAAAAACTGTTTTTT. Translated: CAWSVQGEKLFF.